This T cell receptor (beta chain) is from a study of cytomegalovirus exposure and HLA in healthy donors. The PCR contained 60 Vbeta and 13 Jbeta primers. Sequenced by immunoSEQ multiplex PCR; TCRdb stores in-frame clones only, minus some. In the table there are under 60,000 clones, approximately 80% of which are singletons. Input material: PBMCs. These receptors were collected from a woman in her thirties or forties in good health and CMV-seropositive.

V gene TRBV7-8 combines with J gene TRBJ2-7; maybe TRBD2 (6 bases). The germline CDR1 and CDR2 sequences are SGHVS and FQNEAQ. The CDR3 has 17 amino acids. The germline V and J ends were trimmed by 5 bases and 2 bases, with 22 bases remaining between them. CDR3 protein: CASSPNFERVFTYEQYF. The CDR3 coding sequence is TGTGCCAGCAGCCCCAACTTTGAGCGGGTCTTCACCTACGAGCAGTACTTC.